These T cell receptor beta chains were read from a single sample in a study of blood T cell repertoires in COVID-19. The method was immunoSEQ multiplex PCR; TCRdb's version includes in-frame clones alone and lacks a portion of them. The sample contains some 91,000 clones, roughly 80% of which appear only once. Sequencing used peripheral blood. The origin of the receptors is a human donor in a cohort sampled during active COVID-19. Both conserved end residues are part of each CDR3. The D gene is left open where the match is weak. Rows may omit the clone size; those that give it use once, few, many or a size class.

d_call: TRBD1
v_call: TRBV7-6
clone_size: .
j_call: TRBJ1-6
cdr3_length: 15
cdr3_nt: TGTGCCAGCAGCCTAGTCCCGGGACAGGAGCCACCCCTCCACTTT
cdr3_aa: CASSLVPGQEPPLHF

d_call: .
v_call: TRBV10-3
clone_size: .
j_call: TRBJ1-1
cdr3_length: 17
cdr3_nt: TGTGCCATCAGTCCCGGCCCCCCCGGCGGGGTGAACACTGAAGCTTTCTTT
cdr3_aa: CAISPGPPGGVNTEAFF

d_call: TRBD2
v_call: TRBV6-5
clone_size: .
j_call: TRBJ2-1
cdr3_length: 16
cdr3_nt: TGTGCCAGCAGTTACCAGCCTAGCGGGAGGATCGATGAGCAGTTCTTC
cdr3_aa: CASSYQPSGRIDEQFF

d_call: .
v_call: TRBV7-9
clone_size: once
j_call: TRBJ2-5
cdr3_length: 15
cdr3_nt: TGTGCCAGCAGCTTAGCGGGGCGTGGCCGAGAGACCCAGTACTTC
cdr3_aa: CASSLAGRGRETQYF

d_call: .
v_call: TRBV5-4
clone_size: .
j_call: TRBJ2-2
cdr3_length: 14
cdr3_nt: TGTGCCAGCAGCTTGTTCCCAGGGTCCGGGGAGCTGTTTTTT
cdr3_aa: CASSLFPGSGELFF

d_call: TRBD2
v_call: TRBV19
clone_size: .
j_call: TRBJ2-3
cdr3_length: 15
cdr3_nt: TGTGCCAGTACTTTAGCGGGGGGCCGGGGAGATACGCAGTATTTT
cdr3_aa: CASTLAGGRGDTQYF

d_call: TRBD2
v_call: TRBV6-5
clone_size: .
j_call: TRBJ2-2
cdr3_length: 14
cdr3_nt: TGTGCCAGCAGGGCCCTAGCGGGAACCGGGGAGCTGTTTTTT
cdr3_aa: CASRALAGTGELFF

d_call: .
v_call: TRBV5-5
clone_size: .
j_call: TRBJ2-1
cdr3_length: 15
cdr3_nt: TGTGCCAGCAGCTTGGGGCAGTCCTCCCATAATGAGCAGTTCTTC
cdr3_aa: CASSLGQSSHNEQFF

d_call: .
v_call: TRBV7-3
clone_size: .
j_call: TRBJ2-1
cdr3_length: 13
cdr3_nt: TGTGCCAGCAGCTCCCTTCACGGAGATAAAGGGTTCTTC
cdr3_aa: CASSSLHGDKGFF

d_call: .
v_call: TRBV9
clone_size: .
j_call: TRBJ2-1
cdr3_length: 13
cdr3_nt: TGTGCCAGCAGCGTGGACAGATACAATGAGCAGTTCTTC
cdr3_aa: CASSVDRYNEQFF

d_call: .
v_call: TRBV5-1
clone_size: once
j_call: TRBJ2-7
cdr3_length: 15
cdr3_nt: TGCGCCAGCAGCCAAGGACTGACCTACTCCTACGAGCAGTACTTC
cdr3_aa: CASSQGLTYSYEQYF

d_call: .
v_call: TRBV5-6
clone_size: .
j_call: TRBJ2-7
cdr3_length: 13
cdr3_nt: TGTGCCAGCAGCTTGACAGGGTTGTACGAGCAGTACTTC
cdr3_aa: CASSLTGLYEQYF

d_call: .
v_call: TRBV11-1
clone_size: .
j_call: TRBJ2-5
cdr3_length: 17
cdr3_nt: TGTGCCAGCAGCTTAGCATTTTTCGGGGGGCGAGAAGAGACCCAGTACTTC
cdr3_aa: CASSLAFFGGREETQYF

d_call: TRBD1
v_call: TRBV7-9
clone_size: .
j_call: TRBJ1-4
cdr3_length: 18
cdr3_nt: TGTGCCAGCAGCTTAGCATCCCCACGACAGGGCGATAATGAAAAACTGTTTTTT
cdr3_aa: CASSLASPRQGDNEKLFF

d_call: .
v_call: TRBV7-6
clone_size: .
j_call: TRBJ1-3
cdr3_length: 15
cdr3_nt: TGTGCCAGCAGCCCCTGGGCAGGGGCTGGAAACACCATATATTTT
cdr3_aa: CASSPWAGAGNTIYF

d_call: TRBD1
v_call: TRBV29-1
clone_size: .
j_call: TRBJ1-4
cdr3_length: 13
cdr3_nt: TGCAGCGTTGCAGGGGGCAGGAATGAAAAACTGTTTTTT
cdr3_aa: CSVAGGRNEKLFF

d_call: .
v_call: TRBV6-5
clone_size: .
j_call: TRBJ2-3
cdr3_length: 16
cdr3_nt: TGTGCCAGCAGTTACCGGGCGGGGGCAACCCAAGATACGCAGTATTTT
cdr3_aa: CASSYRAGATQDTQYF

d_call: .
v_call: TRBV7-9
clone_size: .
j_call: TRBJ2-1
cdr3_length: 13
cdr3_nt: TGTGCCAGCAGCCTCGACACTTACAATGAGCAGTTCTTC
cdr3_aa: CASSLDTYNEQFF

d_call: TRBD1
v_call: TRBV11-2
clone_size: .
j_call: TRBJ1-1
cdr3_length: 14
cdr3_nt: TGTGCCAGCAGCTTCTTGGGACAGTACACTGAAGCTTTCTTT
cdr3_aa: CASSFLGQYTEAFF

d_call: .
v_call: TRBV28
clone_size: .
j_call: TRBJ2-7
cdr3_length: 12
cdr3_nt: TGTGCCAGCAGTCAACAGCCCTACGAGCAGTACTTC
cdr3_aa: CASSQQPYEQYF

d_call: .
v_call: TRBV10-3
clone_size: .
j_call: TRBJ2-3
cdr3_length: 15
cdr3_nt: TGTGCCATCAAGAGTTCCGGGACAAGGACAGATACGCAGTATTTT
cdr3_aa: CAIKSSGTRTDTQYF

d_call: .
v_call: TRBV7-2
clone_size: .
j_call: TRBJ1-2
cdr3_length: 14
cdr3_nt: TGTGCCAGCAGCTTAGCGATCGAAGGGGGAGGCTACACCTTC
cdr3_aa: CASSLAIEGGGYTF

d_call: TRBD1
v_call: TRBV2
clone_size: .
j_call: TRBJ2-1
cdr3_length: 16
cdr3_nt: TGTGCCAGCAGGGGGACAGGGGCGTTTAGGTTCGATGAGCAGTTCTTC
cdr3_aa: CASRGTGAFRFDEQFF

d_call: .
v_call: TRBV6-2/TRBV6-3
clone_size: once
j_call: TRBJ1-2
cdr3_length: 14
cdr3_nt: TGTGCCAGCAGTTCCCGACGGGATAACTATGGCTACACCTTC
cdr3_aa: CASSSRRDNYGYTF

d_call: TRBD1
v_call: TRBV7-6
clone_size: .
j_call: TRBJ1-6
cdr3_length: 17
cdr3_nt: TGTGCCAGCAGTCCCTCCGGCGGGACAGGGGTTAATTCACCCCTCCACTTT
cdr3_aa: CASSPSGGTGVNSPLHF

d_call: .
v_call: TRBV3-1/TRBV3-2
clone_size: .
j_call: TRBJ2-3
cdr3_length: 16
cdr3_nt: TGTGCCAGCAGCCAAGAGCGGGGTTTTAGGGAGGATACGCAGTATTTT
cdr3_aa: CASSQERGFREDTQYF

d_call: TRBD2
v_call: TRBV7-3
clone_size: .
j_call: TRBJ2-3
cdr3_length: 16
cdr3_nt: TGTGCCAGCAGCTTAGGGACTAGCGAGGTCACAGATACGCAGTATTTT
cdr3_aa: CASSLGTSEVTDTQYF

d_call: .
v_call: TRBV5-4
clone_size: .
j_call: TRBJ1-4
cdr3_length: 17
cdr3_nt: TGTGCCAGCAGCCCCCGCCGGACATCCTCAACGAATGAAAAACTGTTTTTT
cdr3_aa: CASSPRRTSSTNEKLFF

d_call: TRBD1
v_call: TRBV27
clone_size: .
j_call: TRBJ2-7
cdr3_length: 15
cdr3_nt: TGTGCCAGCAGTTTATGGGCAGGGGGTCTACGCGAGCAGTACTTC
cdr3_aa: CASSLWAGGLREQYF

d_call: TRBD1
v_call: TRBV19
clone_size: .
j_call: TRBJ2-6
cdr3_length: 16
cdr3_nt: TGTGCCAGTAGTATAGGACAGGGCACTGGGGCCAACGTCCTGACTTTC
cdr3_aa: CASSIGQGTGANVLTF

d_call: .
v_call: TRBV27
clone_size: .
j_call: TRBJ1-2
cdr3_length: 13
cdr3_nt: TGTGCCAGCAGTCCCCGGACAGTTTCTGGCTACACCTTC
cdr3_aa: CASSPRTVSGYTF

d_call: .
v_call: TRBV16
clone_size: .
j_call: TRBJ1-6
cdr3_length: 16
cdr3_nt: TGTGCCAGCAGCACCAATCCACAGGGTGTAGGATCACCCCTCCACTTT
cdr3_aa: CASSTNPQGVGSPLHF

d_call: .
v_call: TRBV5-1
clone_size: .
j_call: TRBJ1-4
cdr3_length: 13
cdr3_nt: TGCGCCAGCAGCTTTACAGGAAATGAAAAACTGTTTTTT
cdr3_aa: CASSFTGNEKLFF

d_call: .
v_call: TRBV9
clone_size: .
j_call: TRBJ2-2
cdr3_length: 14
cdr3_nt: TGTGCCAGCAGCGCTGGACAGAGGACCGGGGAGCTGTTTTTT
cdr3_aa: CASSAGQRTGELFF

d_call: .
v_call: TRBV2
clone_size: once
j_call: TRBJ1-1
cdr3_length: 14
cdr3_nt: TGTGCCAGCAGTGAATTTCAGGGGTTCACTGAAGCTTTCTTT
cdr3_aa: CASSEFQGFTEAFF

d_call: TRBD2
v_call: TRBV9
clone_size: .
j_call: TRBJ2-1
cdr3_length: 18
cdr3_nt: TGTGCCAGCAGCGTCCACGGACTAGCGGGGGGCCCTTACAATGAGCAGTTCTTC
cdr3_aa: CASSVHGLAGGPYNEQFF

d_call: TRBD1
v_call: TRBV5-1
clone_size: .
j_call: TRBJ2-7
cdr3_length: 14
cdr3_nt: TGCGCCAGCAGCTTGATGGACAGGGGGCAGGAGCAGTACTTC
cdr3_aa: CASSLMDRGQEQYF

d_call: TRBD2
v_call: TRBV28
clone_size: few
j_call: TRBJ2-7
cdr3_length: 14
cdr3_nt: TGTGCCAGCCACGCTGCGGGGGATTCCTACGAGCAGTACTTC
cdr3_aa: CASHAAGDSYEQYF

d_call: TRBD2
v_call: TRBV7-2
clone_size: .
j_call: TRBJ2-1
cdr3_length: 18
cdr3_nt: TGTGCCAGCAGCTTGAGACGTCTAGCGGGGGGGCCCCACAATGAGCAGTTCTTC
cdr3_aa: CASSLRRLAGGPHNEQFF

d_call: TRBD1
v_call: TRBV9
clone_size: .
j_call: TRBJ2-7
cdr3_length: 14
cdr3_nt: TGTGCCAGCTCTCGTGGACAGGGCTCCTACGAGCAGTACTTC
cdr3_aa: CASSRGQGSYEQYF

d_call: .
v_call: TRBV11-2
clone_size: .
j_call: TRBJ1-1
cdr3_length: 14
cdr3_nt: TGTGCCAGCAGCTCCCGGGGAACCGGGGCTGAAGCTTTCTTT
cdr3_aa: CASSSRGTGAEAFF

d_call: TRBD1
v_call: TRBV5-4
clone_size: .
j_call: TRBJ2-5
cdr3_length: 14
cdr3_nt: TGTGCCAGCAGCATGGGACAGGGTAAGGAGACCCAGTACTTC
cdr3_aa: CASSMGQGKETQYF

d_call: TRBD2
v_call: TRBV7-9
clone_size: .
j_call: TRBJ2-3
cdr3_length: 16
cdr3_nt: TGTGCCAGCAGCTTAGCGGGAGGGCCAAGCACAGATACGCAGTATTTT
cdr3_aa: CASSLAGGPSTDTQYF

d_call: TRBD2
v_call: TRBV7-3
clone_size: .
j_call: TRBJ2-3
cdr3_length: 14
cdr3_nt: TGTGCCAGCAGTTCGGGGGGAAACACAGATACGCAGTATTTT
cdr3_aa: CASSSGGNTDTQYF

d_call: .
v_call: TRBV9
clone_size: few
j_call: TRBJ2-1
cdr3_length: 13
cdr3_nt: TGTGCCAGCAGCCTCGGGAGAAACAATGAGCAGTTCTTC
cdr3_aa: CASSLGRNNEQFF

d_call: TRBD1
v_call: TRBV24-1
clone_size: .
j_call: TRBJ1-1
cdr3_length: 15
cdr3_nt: TGTGCCACCAGTGATTTGCGGGACAGGGGAGGGGAAGCTTTCTTT
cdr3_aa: CATSDLRDRGGEAFF

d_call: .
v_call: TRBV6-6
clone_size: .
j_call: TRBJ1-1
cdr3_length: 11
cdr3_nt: TGTGCCAGCAGTAAGACAGAAGAAGCTTTCTTT
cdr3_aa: CASSKTEEAFF

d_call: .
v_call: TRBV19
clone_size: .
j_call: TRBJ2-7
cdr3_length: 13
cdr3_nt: TGTGCCAGTAGTATCGGTGGACATCACGAGCAGTACTTC
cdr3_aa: CASSIGGHHEQYF